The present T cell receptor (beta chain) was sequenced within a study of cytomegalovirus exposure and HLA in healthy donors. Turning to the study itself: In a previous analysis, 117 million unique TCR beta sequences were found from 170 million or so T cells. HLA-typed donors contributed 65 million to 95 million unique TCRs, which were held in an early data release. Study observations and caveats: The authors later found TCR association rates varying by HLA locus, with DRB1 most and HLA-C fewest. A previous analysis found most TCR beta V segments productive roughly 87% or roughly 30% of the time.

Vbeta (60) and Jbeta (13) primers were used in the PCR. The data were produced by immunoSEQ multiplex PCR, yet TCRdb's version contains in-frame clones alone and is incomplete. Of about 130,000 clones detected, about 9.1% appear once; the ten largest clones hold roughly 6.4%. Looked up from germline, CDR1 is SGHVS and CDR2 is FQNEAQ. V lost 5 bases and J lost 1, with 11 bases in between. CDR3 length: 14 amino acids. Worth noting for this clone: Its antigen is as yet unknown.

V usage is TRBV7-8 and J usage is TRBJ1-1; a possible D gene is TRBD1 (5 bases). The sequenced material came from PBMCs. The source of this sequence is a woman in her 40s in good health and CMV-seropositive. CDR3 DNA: TGTGCCAGCAGCGCTCGACAGCAGAACACTGAAGCTTTCTTT. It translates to CASSARQQNTEAFF.